The 31 T cell receptor beta chains presented below share a single source sample, sequenced in a study of cytomegalovirus exposure and HLA in healthy donors. Vbeta (60) and Jbeta (13) primers were used in the PCR. TCRdb keeps only in-frame clones here, not all; method: immunoSEQ multiplex PCR. Of about 160,000 clones listed, over 60% were seen once; the top ten hold 0.98%. Sequencing was carried out using PBMCs. The receptor set was obtained from a woman between 50 and 59 years old in good health and CMV-seropositive.

The chain is built from TRBV5-4 and TRBJ2-1, with TRBD2 matching 9 bases. Germline V lookup: CDR1 SGHNT, CDR2 YYREEE (reference sequence). This CDR3 has 13 amino acids. With V trimmed by 4 bases and J by 8 bases, 4 bases remained unmatched. The CDR3 bases are TGTGCCAGCAGCCGGACTAGCGAGGATGAGCAGTTCTTC. This translates into CASSRTSEDEQFF.

The chain employs TRBV29-1 and TRBJ2-1; 9 bases map to TRBD1. J was trimmed by 7 bases and V by 8 bases; bases with no gene match: 12. The CDR3 covers 14 residues. Germline V gene lookup returns CDR1 SQVTM and CDR2 ANQGSEA. DNA of the CDR3: TGCAGCATATACGCCGGGACAGGGAAGAATGAGCAGTTCTTC. It yields the protein CSIYAGTGKNEQFF.

V is TRBV29-1 and J is TRBJ1-2; 8 positions match TRBD1. The CDR3 is made up of 12 amino acids. CDR1 and CDR2 from the germline V gene are SQVTM and ANQGSEA. V shed 7 bases, J shed 3 bases, and the junction held 4 bases outside the gene matches. The CDR3 DNA is TGCAGCGCTGGACAGGGAGACTATGGCTACACCTTC. Translated, it gives CSAGQGDYGYTF. The entire variable domain, with the rest obtained from reference TRBV29-1 and TRBJ1-2, is as follows: SAVISQKPSRDICQRGTSLTIQCQVDSQVTMMFWYRQQPGQSLTLIATANQGSEATYESGFVIDKFPISRPNLTFSTLTVSNMSPEDSSIYLCSAGQGDYGYTFGSGTRLTVV.

The rearrangement uses TRBV19 and TRBJ1-1, with TRBD1 matching 10 bases. V was clipped by 4 bases and J by 5 bases; unmatched bases: 7. CDR1 is LNHDA and CDR2 is SQIVND in the germline V gene (reference sequence). The CDR3 is 15 residues long. The CDR3 DNA reads TGTGCCAGTAGTAGCCCATGGACAGGGGGGACTGAAGCTTTCTTT. Its translation: CASSSPWTGGTEAFF. Full variable domain (rest looked up from reference TRBV19 and TRBJ1-1): DGGITQSPKYLFRKEGQNVTLSCEQNLNHDAMYWYRQDPGQGLRLIYYSQIVNDFQKGDIAEGYSVSREKKESFPLTVTSAQKNPTAFYLCASSSPWTGGTEAFFGQGTRLTVV.

The chain uses TRBV30 and TRBJ2-7; a possible D gene is TRBD2 (5 bases). Germline V CDR1 and CDR2: GTSNPN, SVGIG (reference sequence). The V end lost 5 bases, the J end lost 7 bases, and 18 bases lay between the germline ends. This CDR3 contains 13 residues. The CDR3 DNA follows: TGTGCCTGGGGCTGGACTGCGAGCAGGGAGCAGTACTTC. This codes for CAWGWTASREQYF.

The sample holds a few counts of this clone. The chain carries TRBV2 and TRBJ1-3; D is uncertain. The CDR3 is made up of 13 amino acids. Germline assignment: CDR1 SNHLY and CDR2 FYNNEI. V was pared by 6 bases and J by 2 bases, with 8 bases between. This CDR3 is CASRSLPGNTIYF. CDR3 coding DNA: TGTGCCAGCAGATCTCTACCTGGAAACACCATATATTTT.

The J gene is TRBJ2-1, the V gene TRBV19, with 7 bases lining up with TRBD2. J lost 11 bases, V lost 7 bases, and 5 bases had no gene match. The CDR3 consists of 11 residues. The germline V gene has CDR1 LNHDA and CDR2 SQIVND (reference sequence). The CDR3 DNA reads as TGTGCCAGTATTAGCGGGTCTAAGCAGTTCTTC. This codes for CASISGSKQFF.

V is TRBV4-3 and J is TRBJ2-5; 15 bases agree with TRBD2. The germline V gene has CDR1 LGHNA and CDR2 YSLEER. CDR3 length equals 16 residues. V lost 4 bases and J lost 4; bases outside the gene matches: 4. In nucleotides, the CDR3 is TGCGCCAGCAGCCGAGGGACTAGCGGGGGGTTAGAGACCCAGTACTTC. Its protein product is CASSRGTSGGLETQYF.

The V and J genes are TRBV11-3 and TRBJ2-5; the D is unclear. V lost 1 base to trimming and J lost 5 bases, with 14 bases between them. The CDR3 length is 15 residues. Per the germline V gene, CDR1 is SGHNT and CDR2 is YENEEA. The CDR3 reads CASSLGATQHETQYF. In DNA form, the CDR3 reads TGTGCCAGCAGCTTAGGAGCGACCCAACACGAGACCCAGTACTTC.

J is TRBJ1-3 and V is TRBV2; D call uncertain. The V gene's germline CDR1 is SNHLY and CDR2 FYNNEI. This CDR3 has 14 amino acids. The V gene lost 7 bases and the J gene lost 4 bases, with 14 bases spanning the gap. The CDR3 bases are TGTGCCAGCAAGACGGAGTCGGGGGGAAACACCATATATTTT. It codes for CASKTESGGNTIYF.

V gene TRBV5-5 combines with J gene TRBJ2-7; 8 bases map to TRBD1. This CDR3 comprises 16 residues. With V trimmed by 4 bases and J by 2 bases, 11 bases remained unmatched. Germline V lookup: CDR1 SGHKS, CDR2 YYEKEE (reference sequence). In DNA, the CDR3 is TGTGCCAGCAGCGGGCGCCTCGGACAGGGAACCTACGAGCAGTACTTC. Translation: CASSGRLGQGTYEQYF.

The V and J genes are TRBV10-3 and TRBJ1-1; D is unresolved. Germline lookup yields CDR1 ENHRY and CDR2 SYGVKD. This CDR3 region has 13 residues. V was pared by 4 bases and J by 4 bases, with 10 bases between. Here the CDR3 reads CAISVNVATEAFF. CDR3 nucleotides: TGTGCCATCAGTGTTAATGTGGCCACTGAAGCTTTCTTT.

The chain combines TRBV13 with TRBJ2-7; 7 nucleotides agree with TRBD2. Per the germline V gene, CDR1 is PRHDT and CDR2 is FYEKMQ (reference sequence). The CDR3 is 17 amino acids. The V and J ends lost 5 bases and 0 bases, in that order; junction bases with no gene match: 13. CDR3 DNA: TGTGCCAGCAGCGGAAGACTGGTGGGCGGGGGCTCCTACGAGCAGTACTTC. Translation gives CASSGRLVGGGSYEQYF.

The V gene is TRBV2, the J gene TRBJ2-4; 7 bases agree with TRBD2. This CDR3 spans 16 amino acids. CDR1 and CDR2 (germline): SNHLY, FYNNEI. J gave up 2 bases and V 4 bases, and 8 bases lay outside the gene matches. CDR3 in DNA: TGTGCCAGCAGTGCCCCTGGGGGGGGAACCAAAAACATTCAGTACTTC. It yields the protein CASSAPGGGTKNIQYF.

The gene calls are TRBV4-3 and TRBJ2-7, with D unresolved. V was cut by 0 bases and J by 5 bases, with 17 bases left in between. Germline values: CDR1 LGHNA, CDR2 YSLEER. The length of the CDR3 is 16 residues. This CDR3 is CASSQDSLARRNEQYF. The CDR3 bases are TGCGCCAGCAGCCAAGACTCCTTAGCCCGTAGGAACGAGCAGTACTTC.

In its sample, this clone was seen a few times. This chain connects TRBV6-5 to TRBJ1-1; D unresolved. Between the trimmed V and J ends, which lost 5 bases and 4 bases, there was a span of 5 bases. The CDR3 loop spans 11 amino acids. Germline V gene sequence: CDR1 MNHEY, CDR2 SVGAGI. CDR3 residues: CASSHFTEAFF. The CDR3 coding sequence is TGTGCCAGCAGTCATTTCACTGAAGCTTTCTTT.

The rearrangement uses TRBV6-1 and TRBJ1-5; D gene unclear. The germline V gene encodes CDR1 MNHNS and CDR2 SASEGT. The V and J ends lost 2 bases and 0 bases respectively, with 23 bases between them. The CDR3 length is 20 residues. CDR3 bases: TGTGCCAGCAGTGAAAGTGCGTGGACGAGGGCCCTTCCTAGCAATCAGCCCCAGCATTTT. Translated, it gives CASSESAWTRALPSNQPQHF.

This clone occurred once. At one of its ends the junction is not consistent with the germline gene, which may arise from a read error. This specimen includes other DNA sequences encoding the same CDR3. This rearrangement joins TRBV6-6 to TRBJ1-3, with D possibly being TRBD1 (6 bases). Germline V gene lookup returns CDR1 MNHNY and CDR2 SVGAGI (reference sequence). CDR3 length equals 16 residues. CDR3 sequence: CASSQLRGATGNTIYF. The CDR3 DNA is TGTGCCAGCAGTCAACTACGGGGGGCAACTGGGAACACCATATATTTT.

This chain joins TRBV5-1 and TRBJ1-4; D gene uncertain. This CDR3 has 15 amino acids. Deletions cut 0 bases from V and 7 bases from J, with 13 bases between. Germline CDR1 reads SGHRS; CDR2 reads YFSETQ. CDR3: CASSLARAAGEKLFF. DNA for the CDR3: TGCGCCAGCAGCTTGGCTCGTGCGGCGGGTGAAAAACTGTTTTTT.

This clone was seen a handful of times. The V gene is TRBV7-2, the J gene TRBJ1-6, with 10 bases fitting TRBD1. The junction had 2 bases not matched to a gene; V was cut back by 7 bases and J by 8 bases. In germline, CDR1 is SGHTA, CDR2 FQGNSA. The CDR3 has 13 amino acids. In nucleotides, the CDR3 is TGTGCCAGCACCGGGACAGGGGATTCACCCCTCCACTTT. Protein sequence: CASTGTGDSPLHF.

The chain has TRBV5-4 and TRBJ2-1; tentatively, D is TRBD2 (6 bases). The CDR3 length is 15 residues. In germline, CDR1 is SGHNT, CDR2 YYREEE (reference sequence). V lost 3 bases, J lost 0 bases, and 10 bases lay in between. This CDR3 is CASSSSAGSYNEQFF. CDR3 DNA: TGTGCCAGCAGCTCCTCAGCGGGCTCCTACAATGAGCAGTTCTTC.

The CDR3 DNA follows: TGTGCCAGCAGCTTATCGGGGTCAACTAATGAAAAACTGTTTTTT. Translating it yields CASSLSGSTNEKLFF. V gene TRBV11-2 combines with J gene TRBJ1-4, with D uncertain. The CDR3 is 15 residues long. CDR1 is SGHAT and CDR2 is FQNNGV in the germline V gene. Trimming shortened V by 2 bases and J by 0 bases, and 7 bases separated the two germline ends.

This chain joins TRBV27 and TRBJ2-1; a possible D gene is TRBD1 (5 bases). The CDR3 contains 14 residues. Germline assignment: CDR1 MNHEY and CDR2 SMNVEV (reference sequence). The V end lost 4 bases, the J end lost 6 bases, and 13 bases lay between the germline ends. The CDR3 sequence is CASSSQGFINEQFF. The CDR3 bases are TGTGCCAGCAGTTCTCAGGGATTCATCAATGAGCAGTTCTTC.

The chain combines TRBV6-1 with TRBJ2-2, with TRBD1 as a possible D gene (6 bases). Germline loops: CDR1 MNHNS, CDR2 SASEGT. Trimming took off 7 bases at V and 1 base at J, with 13 bases between the two ends. This CDR3 comprises 15 residues. CDR3 in DNA: TGTGCCAGCACCGAAGACAGGATGAACACCGGGGAGCTGTTTTTT. Amino acid sequence: CASTEDRMNTGELFF.

This clone was counted only a few times. This chain connects TRBV7-2 to TRBJ2-1; maybe TRBD2 (6 bases). This CDR3 region has 15 residues. Per germline, CDR1 SGHTA and CDR2 FQGNSA. Trimming removed 5 bases at V and 5 bases at J, with 16 bases between. CDR3 sequence reads: CASSPLTSSHNEQFF. The CDR3, as DNA: TGTGCCAGCAGCCCCCTAACTAGCAGCCACAATGAGCAGTTCTTC.

The chain has TRBV5-8 and TRBJ1-4; D might be TRBD1 (6 bases). This CDR3 has 16 amino acids. Trimming cost V 4 bases and J 0 bases, with 13 bases left between them. CDR1 and CDR2 from the germline V gene are SGHTS and YDEGEE. The CDR3 DNA reads TGTGCCAGCAGCCCCAGGGGCGCCCCAACTAATGAAAAACTGTTTTTT. Translation: CASSPRGAPTNEKLFF.

The chain uses TRBV10-3 and TRBJ1-2, with D possibly being TRBD1 (5 bases). The CDR3 is made up of 15 amino acids. Germline CDR1 is ENHRY and CDR2 is SYGVKD. The ends were cut back, 2 bases at V and 5 bases at J, with 15 bases in the middle. CDR3 amino acids: CAISEPASGTYGYTF. In DNA form, the CDR3 reads TGTGCCATCAGTGAGCCCGCATCCGGGACTTATGGCTACACCTTC.

The V call is TRBV6-5, the J call TRBJ2-6; tentative D call: TRBD1 (5 bases). The CDR3 loop spans 14 amino acids. Germline loops: CDR1 MNHEY, CDR2 SVGAGI. V gave up 7 bases and J gave up 4 bases, with 11 bases separating them. CDR3 loop: CASTHRSGANVLTF. DNA for the CDR3: TGTGCCAGCACCCACAGGTCAGGGGCCAACGTCCTGACTTTC.

The V call is TRBV6-1, the J call TRBJ1-1; 8 bases line up with TRBD1. Germline V gives CDR1 MNHNS, CDR2 SASEGT. CDR3 size: 13 residues. V gave up 4 bases and J gave up 10 bases; unmatched junction bases: 8. CDR3 DNA: TGTGCCAGCAGTGCCCAGGGGGCGATCGTAGCTTTCTTT. Its translation: CASSAQGAIVAFF.

Here the CDR3 DNA reads TGCGCCAGCTTGGACAGCTCTGGGGCCAACGTCCTGACTTTC. Its translation is CASLDSSGANVLTF. The rearrangement joins TRBV5-1 to TRBJ2-6, with a weak D call TRBD1 (6 bases). The CDR3 is made up of 14 amino acids. Trimming removed 7 bases from V and 0 bases from J, with 8 bases in between. The germline CDR1 and CDR2 sequences are SGHRS and YFSETQ.

The chain couples TRBV9 to TRBJ2-6; 9 positions agree with TRBD1. This CDR3 is built from 18 residues. V was clipped by 1 base and J by 0 bases; unmatched bases: 5. CDR1 and CDR2 (germline): SGDLS, YYNGEE. The CDR3 DNA is TGTGCCAGCAGCGTAACCGGGACAGGGAACTCTGGGGCCAACGTCCTGACTTTC. It encodes CASSVTGTGNSGANVLTF.